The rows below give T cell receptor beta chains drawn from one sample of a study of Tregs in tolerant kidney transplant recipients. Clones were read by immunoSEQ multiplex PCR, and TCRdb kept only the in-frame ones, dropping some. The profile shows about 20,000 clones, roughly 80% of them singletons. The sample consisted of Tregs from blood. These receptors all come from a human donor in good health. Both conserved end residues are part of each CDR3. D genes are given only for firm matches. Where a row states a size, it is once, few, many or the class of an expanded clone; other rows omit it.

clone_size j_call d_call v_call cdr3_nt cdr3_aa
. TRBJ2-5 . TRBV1 TGCACCAGCAGCCAAGGGCTAGCGAAGAAAGAGACCCAGTACTTC CTSSQGLAKKETQYF
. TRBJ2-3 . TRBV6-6 TGTGCCAGCAGTATCGGGCCCCCTGCAGATACGCAGTATTTT CASSIGPPADTQYF
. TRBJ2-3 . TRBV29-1 TGCAGCGTTGAAACGTTTACAGATACGCAGTATTTT CSVETFTDTQYF
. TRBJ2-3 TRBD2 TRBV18 TGTGCCAGCTCACCGAAAGTCCTAGCGGGGGGAGAGACGCAGTATTTT CASSPKVLAGGETQYF
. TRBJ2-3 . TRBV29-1 TGCAGCGTTACCACTGGAACCAGCGCAGATACGCAGTATTTT CSVTTGTSADTQYF
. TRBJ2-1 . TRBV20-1 TGCAGTGCTAGAGACAATGAGCAGTTCTTC CSARDNEQFF
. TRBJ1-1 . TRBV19 TGTGCCAGTAGTATGATGGGCAGGGTGGGTACTGAAGCTTTCTTT CASSMMGRVGTEAFF
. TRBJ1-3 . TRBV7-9 TGTGCCAGCAGCGACAGAAACTCTGGAAACACCATATATTTT CASSDRNSGNTIYF
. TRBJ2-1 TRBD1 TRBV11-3 TGTGCCAGCAGCCCTCGACAGGGAGACGTAAGAAATGAGCAGTTCTTC CASSPRQGDVRNEQFF
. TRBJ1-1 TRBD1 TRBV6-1 TGTGCCAGCAGTGAAAAGGGGGCCCCCAGGGGGCGACGGACTGAAGCTTTCTTT CASSEKGAPRGRRTEAFF
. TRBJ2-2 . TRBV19 TGTGCCAGTAGTATTGAGAAGAACACCGGGGAGCTGTTTTTT CASSIEKNTGELFF
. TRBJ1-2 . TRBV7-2 TGTGCCAGCAGCAGGCTAGGACACGGCTATGGCTACACCTTC CASSRLGHGYGYTF
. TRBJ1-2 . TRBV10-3 TGTGCCATCAGTGCGATGGCAGACTATGGCTACACCTTC CAISAMADYGYTF
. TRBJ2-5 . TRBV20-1 TGCAGTGCCCAGATCGAAGAGACCCAGTACTTC CSAQIEETQYF
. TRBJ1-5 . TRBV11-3 TGTGCCAGCAGCTTAAAGGTCGCAGTAGATTCCCTCTATAGCAATCAGCCCCAGCATTTT CASSLKVAVDSLYSNQPQHF
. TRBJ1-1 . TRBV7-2 TGTGCCAGCAGCTTTGAGGGGGACACTGAAGCTTTCTTT CASSFEGDTEAFF
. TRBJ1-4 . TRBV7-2 TGTGCCAGCAGCCGCGTCAATGAAAAACTGTTTTTT CASSRVNEKLFF
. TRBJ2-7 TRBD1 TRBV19 TGTGCCACCTTAGACAGGGGGCAGGGCGAGCAGTACTTC CATLDRGQGEQYF
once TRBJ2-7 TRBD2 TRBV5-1 TGCGCCAGCAGCTTGGATCTGTCGACTAGCGGGAGGAGCTCCTACGAGCAGTACTTC CASSLDLSTSGRSSYEQYF
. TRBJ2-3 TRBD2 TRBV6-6 TGTGCCAGCAGTCAATCGGGGGGGAGCACAGATACGCAGTATTTT CASSQSGGSTDTQYF
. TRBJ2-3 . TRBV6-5 TGTGCCAGCAGTAGGGCCAATACGCAGTATTTT CASSRANTQYF
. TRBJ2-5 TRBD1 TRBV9 TGTGCCAGCAGCTCCGGAACAGGGGGATTGACCCAGTACTTC CASSSGTGGLTQYF
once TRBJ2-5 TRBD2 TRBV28 TGTGCCAGCAGCCTCGACATAGCGGGGGGGAAGAAAGAGACCCAGTACTTC CASSLDIAGGKKETQYF
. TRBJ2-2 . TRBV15 TGTGCCACCAGCAGACCCGGGGCAGGGCCAAACACCGGGGAGCTGTTTTTT CATSRPGAGPNTGELFF
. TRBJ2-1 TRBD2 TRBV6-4 TGTGCCAGCAGTGACCTCATCCCCGGGGGGGCGAACAATGAGCAGTTCTTC CASSDLIPGGANNEQFF
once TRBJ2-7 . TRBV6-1 TGTGCCAGCACCGGAAGGATAAGTTTGAACGAGCAGTACTTC CASTGRISLNEQYF
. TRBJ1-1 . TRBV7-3 TGTGCCAGCAGCTTATGGGTCCCTCGGACACTCCGGAAAATGAACACTGAAGCTTTCTTT CASSLWVPRTLRKMNTEAFF
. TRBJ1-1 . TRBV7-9 TGTGCCAGCAGCTTATCTGGGGGGAACACTGAAGCTTTCTTT CASSLSGGNTEAFF
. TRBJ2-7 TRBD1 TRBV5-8 TGTGCCCGCAGATATTTCTCCGGGACAGCTAACTCCTACGAGCAGTACTTC CARRYFSGTANSYEQYF
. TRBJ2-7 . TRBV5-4 TGTGCCAGCAGCTTCGACAGTTACGAGCAGTACTTC CASSFDSYEQYF
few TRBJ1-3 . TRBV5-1 TGCGCCAGCAGCCTGGGACTTTCTGGAAACACCATATATTTT CASSLGLSGNTIYF
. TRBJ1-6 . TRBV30 TGTGCCTGGACCACAGGCAGGTCACCCCTCCACTTT CAWTTGRSPLHF
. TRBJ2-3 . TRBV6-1 TGTGCCAGCAGTGGGCAGATCATTAGCACAGATACGCAGTATTTT CASSGQIISTDTQYF
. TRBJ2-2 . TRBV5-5 TGTGCCAGCAGCTTGGCTTCGGCCGGGGAGCTGTTTTTT CASSLASAGELFF
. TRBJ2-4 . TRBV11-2 TGTGCCAGCAGCCGCGTAGGTGGGTCCGCGGGCATTCAGTACTTC CASSRVGGSAGIQYF
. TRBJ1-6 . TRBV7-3 TGTGCCAGCAGCTTATATGGGGGAAATTCACCCCTCCACTTT CASSLYGGNSPLHF
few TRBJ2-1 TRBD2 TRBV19 TGTGCCAGTAGTAGAAGTTTCGGTCGGGCTAGCGGCTTCGCTGAGCAGTTCTTC CASSRSFGRASGFAEQFF
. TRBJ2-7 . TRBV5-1 TGCGCCAGCAGCTTGTTTCGGGGCTCCTTAGGCGAGCAGTACTTC CASSLFRGSLGEQYF
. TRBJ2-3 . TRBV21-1 TGTGCCAGCAGCAAGTTCGACTTTCGTCCGGATCTCCAAACAACAGATACGCAGTATTTT CASSKFDFRPDLQTTDTQYF
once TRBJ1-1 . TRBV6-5 TGTGCCAGCAGTTACGTGGGGTCTGAAGCTTTCTTT CASSYVGSEAFF
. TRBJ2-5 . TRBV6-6 TGTGCCAGCAGTTACTCGAAGGTTGGCAGGCAAGAGACCCAGTACTTC CASSYSKVGRQETQYF
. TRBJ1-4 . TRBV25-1 TGTGCCAGCAGCCCCGGACAATCTAATGAAAAACTGTTTTTT CASSPGQSNEKLFF
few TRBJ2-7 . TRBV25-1 TGTGCCAGCAGTGGTAGTTACGAGCAGTACTTC CASSGSYEQYF
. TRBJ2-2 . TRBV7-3 TGTGCCAGCGGACTCCAAACCGGGGAGCTGTTTTTT CASGLQTGELFF
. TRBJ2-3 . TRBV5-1 TGCGCCAGCAGCTTAGGACTTCTCACAGATACGCAGTATTTT CASSLGLLTDTQYF
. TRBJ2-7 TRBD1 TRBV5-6 TGTGCCAGCAGTGACTTCGGGACAGGGGCTTACGAGCAGTACTTC CASSDFGTGAYEQYF
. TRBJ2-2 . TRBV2 TGTGCCAGCAGTCGGGCCACAGTCGACACCGGGGAGCTGTTTTTT CASSRATVDTGELFF
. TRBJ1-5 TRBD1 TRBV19 TGTGCCAGTAAGGGTGGGGGACAGGGGCGTGATCAGCCCCAGCATTTT CASKGGGQGRDQPQHF
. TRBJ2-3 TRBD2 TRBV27 TGTGCCAGCAGTCCCCTGACTAGCGGGTACACAGATACGCAGTATTTT CASSPLTSGYTDTQYF
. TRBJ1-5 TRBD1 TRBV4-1 TGCGCCAGCAGCCCGGAGAGCTACAGGGGCTTAAATCAGCCCCAGCATTTT CASSPESYRGLNQPQHF
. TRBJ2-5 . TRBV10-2 TGCGCCAGCAGTGAATTGCTACGGATCATCGTCGACGAGGCCCAGTACTTC CASSELLRIIVDEAQYF
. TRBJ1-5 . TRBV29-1 TGCAGCGTTGTGGTCCAGGGATCGGGCAATCAGCCCCAGCATTTT CSVVVQGSGNQPQHF
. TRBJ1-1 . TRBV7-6 TGTGCCAGCAGTCCTCTCCGGCCCGGGGCGAACACTGAAGCTTTCTTT CASSPLRPGANTEAFF